This passage covers 10 T cell receptor beta chains from one sample sequenced in a study of control samples from healthy donors and cancer patients. Data came from immunoSEQ multiplex PCR; TCRdb stores just in-frame clones and leaves some out. The sample records 78,000 or so clones, around nine tenths being singletons. Sequences were obtained from blood. The receptors were gathered from a woman between 50 and 59 years old in good health.

The CDR3 loop is CASSTLERSTDTQYF. The CDR3 nucleotides are TGTGCCAGCAGTACCCTAGAGCGGAGCACAGATACGCAGTATTTT. The genes are TRBV6-5 and TRBJ2-3, with a possible D match to TRBD2 (5 bases). V shed 5 bases and J shed 0 bases, with 12 bases lying between them. CDR3 length: 15 residues. Per germline, CDR1 MNHEY and CDR2 SVGAGI.

This rearrangement joins TRBV4-2 to TRBJ1-2; 7 bases agree with TRBD1. V was pared by 3 bases and J by 8 bases, with 18 bases of the junction left unmatched. The length of the CDR3 is 17 residues. Germline V gene lookup returns CDR1 LGHNA and CDR2 YNFKEQ. CDR3 bases: TGTGCCAGCAGCCATTGGGACAGCACAAACAAGCTGAGGGGCTACACCTTC. This translates into CASSHWDSTNKLRGYTF.

This CDR3 is CSASKHSTNEKLFF. DNA of the CDR3: TGCAGTGCTAGTAAACACAGTACTAATGAAAAACTGTTTTTT. This chain connects TRBV20-1 to TRBJ1-4; D call uncertain. Trimming stripped 3 bases from V and 2 bases from J, with 10 bases between. The V gene's germline CDR1 is DFQATT and CDR2 SNEGSKA (reference sequence). This CDR3 is built from 14 residues.

The chain combines TRBV30 with TRBJ2-6; possibly TRBD1 for D (7 bases). Trimming took off 5 bases at V and 0 bases at J, with 17 bases between the two ends. The germline gives CDR1 GTSNPN, CDR2 SVGIG (reference sequence). The CDR3 has 17 amino acids. This CDR3 is CAWGGRRGISGANVLTF. In DNA form, the CDR3 reads TGTGCCTGGGGGGGGCGCAGGGGGATCTCTGGGGCCAACGTCCTGACTTTC.

The rearrangement uses TRBV19 and TRBJ1-1; D perhaps matches TRBD1 (6 bases). Germline CDR1 and CDR2: LNHDA and SQIVND (reference sequence). CDR3 length: 17 amino acids. The V end lost 4 bases, the J end lost 4 bases, and 22 bases lay between the germline ends. In DNA, the CDR3 is TGTGCCAGTAGTAGGGGATTTGGGGGCCATCGGGGCACTGAAGCTTTCTTT. As protein: CASSRGFGGHRGTEAFF. Looking up the rest from reference TRBV19 and TRBJ1-1 gives the full variable domain: DGGITQSPKYLFRKEGQNVTLSCEQNLNHDAMYWYRQDPGQGLRLIYYSQIVNDFQKGDIAEGYSVSREKKESFPLTVTSAQKNPTAFYLCASSRGFGGHRGTEAFFGQGTRLTVV.

V and J are TRBV7-2 and TRBJ2-2, with D possibly being TRBD1 or TRBD2 (6 bases each). This CDR3 is built from 17 residues. The germline gives CDR1 SGHTA, CDR2 FQGNSA. The V gene lost 1 base and the J gene lost 6 bases, with 18 bases spanning the gap. The CDR3 DNA is TGTGCCAGCAGCTTAGGACAAGGGGGAGGACCTGCCGGGGAGCTGTTTTTT. The encoded protein is CASSLGQGGGPAGELFF.

This chain uses TRBV2 with TRBJ2-1; 7 nucleotides agree with TRBD2. V lost 4 bases and J lost 10; bases outside the gene matches: 7. The length of the CDR3 is 13 residues. Germline CDR1 SNHLY, CDR2 FYNNEI. This CDR3 reads CASSGYAGVEQFF. DNA of the CDR3: TGTGCCAGCAGTGGTTATGCGGGGGTAGAGCAGTTCTTC.

The CDR3, as DNA: TGTGCCAGCAGTTCGATGGGGGAGCTGTTTTTT. Amino acid sequence: CASSSMGELFF. The chain links TRBV2 to TRBJ2-2; D remains unclear. CDR3 length: 11 residues. V gave up 5 bases and J gave up 8 bases, with 6 bases separating them. Germline CDR1 is SNHLY and CDR2 is FYNNEI.

V and J are TRBV19 and TRBJ1-3; no clear D gene. V was pared by 8 bases and J by 8 bases, with 19 bases between. The CDR3 extends over 14 amino acids. Germline lookup yields CDR1 LNHDA and CDR2 SQIVND (reference sequence). DNA for the CDR3: TGTGCCAGTGTCAAGGGCCCTCTAATTGACACCATATATTTT. It specifies CASVKGPLIDTIYF.

The chain recombines TRBV5-1 with TRBJ2-3, with TRBD2 identical over 10 bases. The V gene end was trimmed by 4 bases and the J gene end by 2 bases; junction bases not matched to a gene: 4. This CDR3 has 15 amino acids. The germline V gene encodes CDR1 SGHRS and CDR2 YFSETQ. The CDR3 here is CASSKAGGNTDTQYF. The CDR3 DNA reads as TGCGCCAGCAGCAAAGCGGGGGGGAACACAGATACGCAGTATTTT.